The entry below describes one T cell receptor beta chain. This sample was included in a study of blood T cell repertoires in COVID-19. At the level of the study: Sources were T cells, B-cell-depleted T cells, or PBMCs; the material itself was cDNA or gDNA.

What the recovered Cohort 3 donors had was two negative PCRs, clearance, or symptom resolution. Germline CDR1 SGDLS, CDR2 YYNGEE. V shed 2 bases and J 1 base; nucleotides not matched to a gene: 4. This CDR3 is built from 15 residues. Original processing notes: Reference gene primer amplification gave estimated nucleated cell counts. Clones were read by immunoSEQ multiplex PCR, and TCRdb kept only the in-frame ones, dropping some. That table gives V, J and clone size, and the DNA gave D and trimming. The data hold about 180,000 clones, with more than 75% observed a single time. Sequences were obtained from PBMCs or T cells enriched from blood (not recorded which). The chain is built from TRBV9 and TRBJ2-3, with 7 bases fitting TRBD2. The sequence was obtained from a woman aged 45-60 years who had recovered from COVID-19. CDR3 region: CASSVGGVGTDTQYF. CDR3 nucleotides: TGTGCCAGCAGCGTGGGAGGGGTGGGCACAGATACGCAGTATTTT. Variable domain in full (rest from reference TRBV9 and TRBJ2-3): DSGVTQTPKHLITATGQRVTLRCSPRSGDLSVYWYQQSLDQGLQFLIQYYNGEERAKGNILERFSAQQFPDLHSELNLSSLELGDSALYFCASSVGGVGTDTQYFGPGTRLTVL.